Below, one T cell receptor (beta chain) is given with its context. Per the germline V gene, CDR1 is GTSNPN and CDR2 is SVGIG (reference sequence). Trimming cost V 2 bases and J 10 bases, with 17 bases left between them. The CDR3 consists of 13 residues. Authors' processing steps: Researchers report that nucleated cell counts were estimated from reference gene primer amplification. Data came from immunoSEQ multiplex PCR; TCRdb stores just in-frame clones and leaves some out. V and J calls and clone size are those listed in that table; D and trimming were worked out from the DNA. This sample has about 270,000 clones, with approximately 88% found just once. The entry originates in a study of blood T cell repertoires in COVID-19. Study in general: The analysed material was cDNA or gDNA that came from T cells, B-cell-depleted T cells, or PBMCs.

Cohorts were determined from participant-reported clinical history. The V gene is TRBV30, the J gene TRBJ1-1, with unresolved D. This TCR came from a middle-aged woman with acute COVID-19. Sequences were obtained from PBMCs or T cells enriched from blood (not recorded which). In DNA, the CDR3 is TGTGCCTGGAGTAAGACGGGAAGGGATGTAGCTTTCTTT. This sequence encodes CAWSKTGRDVAFF.